The present T cell receptor beta chain was sequenced within a study of CD8 T cells in Susac syndrome. In blood CD8+ and CD4+ T cells, TCR beta underwent sequencing. An amount of RNA that ranged from roughly 0.45 to 1 ug was reverse transcribed with random hexamers. TCRdb itself ran the immunoSEQ multiplex PCR reads through MiXCR, one entry per CDR3 protein. The profile shows some 75,000 distinct CDR3 sequences, approximately 93% of them singletons. Trimming took 1 base from V and 3 from J; bases not matched to a gene: 9. The CDR3 has 16 amino acids. Per the germline V gene, CDR1 is SGHVS and CDR2 is FQNEAQ.

Sample: CD8+ T cells from PBMCs. The sequence derives from a human donor with Susac syndrome. V usage is TRBV7-8 and J usage is TRBJ2-7; 7 bases are shared with TRBD2. The CDR3 DNA reads as TGTGCCAGCAGCTTAGTCCCTGGACTAGGCTACTACGAGCAGTACTTC. It yields the protein CASSLVPGLGYYEQYF. Looking up the rest from reference TRBV7-8 and TRBJ2-7 gives the full variable domain: GAGVSQSPRYKVAKRGQDVALRCDPISGHVSLFWYQQALGQGPEFLTYFQNEAQLDKSGLPSDRFFAERPEGSVSTLKIQRTQQEDSAVYLCASSLVPGLGYYEQYFGPGTRLTVT.